This T cell receptor beta chain was identified during a study of blood T cell repertoires in COVID-19. Study-wide context: Acute-phase and convalescent COVID-19 samples originated in the United States, Italy and Spain.

This CDR3 region has 11 residues. V was trimmed by 2 bases and J by 4 bases, leaving 3 bases between them. How the authors handled the data: By means of reference gene primer amplification, nucleated cell counts were estimated. The protocol was immunoSEQ multiplex PCR, while the TCRdb copy is restricted to in-frame clones and leaves out a portion. The V and J calls and clone size come from that table; D and trimming were worked out from the DNA. The data hold roughly 670,000 clones, with 70% to 90% observed a single time. Points on this clone: The same CDR3 is also encoded by other DNA sequences in this sample.

The clonotype comes from a woman between 18 and 29 years old with acute or convalescent COVID-19. Material: peripheral blood. This chain joins TRBV12-3 or TRBV12-4 and TRBJ2-7; D is undetermined. The CDR3 spells CASSLQYEQYF. The DNA for the CDR3 is TGTGCCAGCAGTTTACAGTACGAGCAGTACTTC.